Given below is one TCR beta chain in context. These data are taken from a study of shared clonotypes between healthy human individuals. TCRdb's copy holds only in-frame clones and misses some; the assay was immunoSEQ multiplex PCR. The table shows 520,000 or so clones, with approximately 85% occurring only once. Trimming removed 5 bases at V and 0 bases at J, with 13 bases between. Germline assignment: CDR1 SGHVS and CDR2 FNYEAQ. This CDR3 has 16 residues. The gene calls are TRBV7-6 and TRBJ1-4; D uncertain. Sequences were obtained from PBMCs. The sequence was collected from a middle-aged woman in good health. Some clones in this sample may be carry-over from other donors' samples. Here the CDR3 DNA reads TGTGCCAGCAGCCCTGATAGGCGTGCAACTAATGAAAAACTGTTTTTT. Encoded protein: CASSPDRRATNEKLFF.